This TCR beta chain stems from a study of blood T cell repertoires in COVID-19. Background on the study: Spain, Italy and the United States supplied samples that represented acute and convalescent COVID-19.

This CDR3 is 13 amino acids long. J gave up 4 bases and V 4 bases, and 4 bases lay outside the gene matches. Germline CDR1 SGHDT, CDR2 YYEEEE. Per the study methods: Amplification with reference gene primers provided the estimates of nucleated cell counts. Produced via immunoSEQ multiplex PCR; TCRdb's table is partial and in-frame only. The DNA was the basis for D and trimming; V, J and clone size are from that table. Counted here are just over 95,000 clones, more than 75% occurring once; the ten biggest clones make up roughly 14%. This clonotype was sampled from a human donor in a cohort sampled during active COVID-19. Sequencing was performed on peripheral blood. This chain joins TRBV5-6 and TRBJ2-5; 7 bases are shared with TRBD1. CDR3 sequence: CASSARGRETQYF. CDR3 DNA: TGTGCCAGCAGCGCAAGGGGGCGAGAGACCCAGTACTTC.